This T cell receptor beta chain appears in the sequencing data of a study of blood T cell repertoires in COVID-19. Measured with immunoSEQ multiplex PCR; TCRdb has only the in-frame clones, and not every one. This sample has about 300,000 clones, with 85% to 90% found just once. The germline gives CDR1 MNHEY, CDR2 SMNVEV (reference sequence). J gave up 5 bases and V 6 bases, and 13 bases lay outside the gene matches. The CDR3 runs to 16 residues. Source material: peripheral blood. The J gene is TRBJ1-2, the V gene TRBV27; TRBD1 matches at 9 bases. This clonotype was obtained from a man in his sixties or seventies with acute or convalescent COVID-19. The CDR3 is CASRTLNRGRSYGYTF. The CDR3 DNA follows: TGTGCCAGCAGAACACTGAACAGGGGGCGCTCATATGGCTACACCTTC.